The subject of this entry is one T cell receptor (beta chain). Assay used: immunoSEQ multiplex PCR; TCRdb lists only in-frame clones, some missing. This table has 90,000 to 95,000 clones, around four fifths appearing once. The record originates from a study of control samples from healthy donors and cancer patients. Germline V gene data show CDR1 as SGDLS and CDR2 as YYNGEE. This CDR3 is built from 14 residues. V was shortened by 3 bases and J by 6 bases, with 16 bases between the two germline ends. The TCR sequence derives from a man younger than 45 in good health. The chain is built from TRBV9 and TRBJ2-7; D gene uncertain. Sequencing was done on a sample of blood. CDR3 loop: CASSADLTRSEQYF. The CDR3 nucleotides read TGTGCCAGCAGCGCGGACCTTACCCGGAGCGAGCAGTACTTC. The full variable domain, completed using reference TRBV9 and TRBJ2-7, is DSGVTQTPKHLITATGQRVTLRCSPRSGDLSVYWYQQSLDQGLQFLIQYYNGEERAKGNILERFSAQQFPDLHSELNLSSLELGDSALYFCASSADLTRSEQYFGPGTRLTVT.